This T cell receptor (beta chain) was captured by sequencing in a study of identical twins. Unique molecular identifiers were present on cDNA, and template switching added a universal primer site. Each CDR3 protein gets one entry after TCRdb re-called the 5' RACE reads with MiXCR. Among approximately 590,000 distinct CDR3 sequences listed, just under 10% were seen once. Trimming stripped 6 bases from V and 7 bases from J, with 12 bases between. The CDR3 has 12 amino acids. In germline, CDR1 is LGHDT, CDR2 YNNKEL (reference sequence). A further study also used this sample, focusing on yellow fever vaccine responses in identical twins.

This TCR was sampled from a woman younger than 30 in good health. The sample consisted of PBMCs. V is TRBV3-1 and J is TRBJ1-1; D is uncertain. CDR3 sequence (DNA): TGTGCCAGCAGGGCCAGTCTGGGTGAAGCTTTCTTT. Its translation: CASRASLGEAFF.